A selection of T cell receptor beta chains follows, all from one sample in a study of CD8 T cells in ankylosing spondylitis. TCRdb reprocessed the 5' RACE reads via MiXCR and lists one record per CDR3 protein. The table lists roughly 700,000 distinct CDR3 sequences, around a fifth of them singletons. What was sequenced was blood, either unsorted or a sorted T cell fraction (not recorded which). These receptors all come from a male donor with ankylosing spondylitis. Each CDR3 is given with its conserved first and last residue. The D gene is left open where the match is weak. Clone size is stated in some rows and not others, as once, few, many or a class when expanded.

>NA|TRBJ2-3|few|TRBV9
TGTGCCAGCAGCGTAGGGAACAGGGCGGGCACAGATACGCAGTATTTT
CASSVGNRAGTDTQYF
>NA|TRBJ1-5|NA|TRBV7-2
TGTGCCAGCAGCTTTCGAGTGGGGCAGCCCCAGCATTTT
CASSFRVGQPQHF
>TRBD1|TRBJ2-7|NA|TRBV4-1
TGCGCCAGCAGCCACGAGTACCGGGACAGAACCTACGAGCAGTACTTC
CASSHEYRDRTYEQYF
>TRBD2|TRBJ2-3|NA|TRBV24-1
TGTGCCACCAGTCCTGGGGTAGCGGGACGCACAGATACGCAGTATTTT
CATSPGVAGRTDTQYF
>NA|TRBJ2-7|NA|TRBV9
TGTGCCAGCAGCGGGAGGACTGGGAGCGAGCAGTACTTC
CASSGRTGSEQYF
>NA|TRBJ2-5|NA|TRBV12-3/TRBV12-4
TGTGCCAGCAGTTTTATGGCGGGAGAGACCCAGTACTTC
CASSFMAGETQYF
>TRBD2|TRBJ2-1|NA|TRBV7-3
TGTGCCAGCAGCTTAAACGGGGGGATCTACAATGAGCAGTTCTTC
CASSLNGGIYNEQFF
>NA|TRBJ2-1|many|TRBV5-5
TGTGCCAGCAGCAAGGGACTTGCGATGGGGAATGAGCAGTTCTTC
CASSKGLAMGNEQFF
>NA|TRBJ2-7|few|TRBV28
TGTGCCAGCAGGGGGGTACCCACCCCTTCTACAGAGCAGTACTTC
CASRGVPTPSTEQYF
>TRBD2|TRBJ2-1|few|TRBV7-8
TGTGCCAGCAGCTTAGCCCCTAGCGGGGCGGGCAATGAGCAGTTCTTC
CASSLAPSGAGNEQFF
>NA|TRBJ2-1|many|TRBV7-3
TGTGCCAGCAGCTCTCACAGGGACGATGAGCAGTTCTTC
CASSSHRDDEQFF
>NA|TRBJ2-6|NA|TRBV11-2
TGTGCCAGCAGCTTAGTTGGGGGGGGCGCTTCTGGGGCCAACGTCCTGACTTTC
CASSLVGGGASGANVLTF
>TRBD2|TRBJ2-1|few|TRBV4-1
TGCGCCAGCAGCCAAGTACTAGCGGGAGGGATCACCTACAATGAGCAGTTCTTC
CASSQVLAGGITYNEQFF
>NA|TRBJ2-2|few|TRBV10-1
TGCGCCAGCAGTGGGGTTCTTACCGGGGAGCTGTTTTTT
CASSGVLTGELFF
>NA|TRBJ2-7|NA|TRBV12-3/TRBV12-4
TGTGCCAGCAGTTTACAACTATCGTGGGAACAGTACTTC
CASSLQLSWEQYF
>NA|TRBJ2-1|few|TRBV15
TGTGCCACCAGCAGTTTCTCGCCTGAGCAGTTCTTC
CATSSFSPEQFF
>NA|TRBJ2-7|NA|TRBV5-1
TGCGCCAGCAGCTTGACTAGCTCAGGGCAGTACTTC
CASSLTSSGQYF
>TRBD2|TRBJ2-1|few|TRBV4-3
TGCGCCAGCAGCCAAGGGACTAGCGGGAGGGATGAGCAGTTCTTC
CASSQGTSGRDEQFF
>TRBD1|TRBJ2-2|few|TRBV29-1
TGCAGCGCCGGACAGGGCCCCACCGGGGAGCTGTTTTTT
CSAGQGPTGELFF
>NA|TRBJ2-3|many|TRBV29-1
TGCAGCGTTGAGGTAGCTTTTCCCCCAGATACGCAGTATTTT
CSVEVAFPPDTQYF
>TRBD2|TRBJ2-7|NA|TRBV29-1
TGCAGCGTTGAAGATCGGGAGGTAGGCTCCTACGAGCAGTACTTC
CSVEDREVGSYEQYF
>TRBD1|TRBJ1-2|NA|TRBV7-2
TGTGCCAGCAGCGCGGGACAGGGGATTTGGTATGGCTACACCTTC
CASSAGQGIWYGYTF
>NA|TRBJ2-7|NA|TRBV20-1
TGCAGTGCCCCACGGGGCCACTCCTACGAGCAGTACTTC
CSAPRGHSYEQYF
>NA|TRBJ1-3|few|TRBV16
TGTGCCAGCAGCCAATCGGACGGGACTGGAAACACCATATATTTT
CASSQSDGTGNTIYF
>TRBD2|TRBJ2-7|NA|TRBV12-3/TRBV12-4
TGTGCCAGCGGAGAAGGGACTAGCACCGAGCAGTACTTC
CASGEGTSTEQYF
>NA|TRBJ2-3|NA|TRBV12-3/TRBV12-4
TGTGCCAGCAACTCCCTGACTTTCCGCACAGATACGCGGTATTTT
CASNSLTFRTDTRYF
>TRBD1|TRBJ2-7|few|TRBV3-1
TGTGCCAGCAGCCGAGAAGTAGGCCAGGGGGCTTACGAGCAGTACTTC
CASSREVGQGAYEQYF
>NA|TRBJ1-5|NA|TRBV7-9
TGTGCCAGCAGCTTAAATTCGGACCCTAATCAGCCCCAGCATTTT
CASSLNSDPNQPQHF
>TRBD1|TRBJ1-6|NA|TRBV20-1
TGCAGTGCTATGGGACAGGGGGTAAATAATTCACCCCTCCACTTT
CSAMGQGVNNSPLHF
>TRBD2|TRBJ2-3|NA|TRBV10-2
TGCGCCAGCAGCCGGGGGGGTGAGCGGACATACACAGATACGCAGTATTTT
CASSRGGERTYTDTQYF
>TRBD1|TRBJ2-7|many|TRBV6-1
TGTGCCAGCAGTCCAGGACAGGGACACTACGAGCAGTACTTC
CASSPGQGHYEQYF
>NA|TRBJ1-4|few|TRBV9
TGTGCCAGCAGCGCCAGCGGGGTTTCAACTAATGAAAAACTGTTTTTT
CASSASGVSTNEKLFF
>NA|TRBJ2-5|many|TRBV12-3/TRBV12-4
TGTGCCAGCAGTTTTACGGGACGGAACCAAGAGACCCAGTACTTC
CASSFTGRNQETQYF
>NA|TRBJ2-1|NA|TRBV24-1
TGTGCCACCGGAGGGGGGTCGGGAAATGAGCAGTTCTTC
CATGGGSGNEQFF
>NA|TRBJ1-1|few|TRBV20-1
TGCAGTGCTAGTTGGGACACCAACACTGAAGCTTTCTTT
CSASWDTNTEAFF
>TRBD2|TRBJ2-7|few|TRBV11-2
TGTGCCAGCAGCTCCACTAGCGGCCCCAACGAGCAGTACTTC
CASSSTSGPNEQYF
>TRBD2|TRBJ2-1|NA|TRBV28
TGTGCCAGCAGCCCTCCAATCCGATTAGCGGGAGTGCACTACAATGAGCAGTTCTTC
CASSPPIRLAGVHYNEQFF
>NA|TRBJ1-1|many|TRBV7-9
TGTGCCAGCAGCTTAGGGTCAAGGAACACTGAAGCTTTCTTT
CASSLGSRNTEAFF
>NA|TRBJ1-1|NA|TRBV12-3/TRBV12-4
TGTGCCAGCAGTTTCGTCGGGTCTGAAGCTTTCTTT
CASSFVGSEAFF
>NA|TRBJ1-2|few|TRBV12-3/TRBV12-4
TGTGCCAGCAGTTTGTCGTACGGCGGTGACTATGGCTACACCTTC
CASSLSYGGDYGYTF
>TRBD2|TRBJ2-1|few|TRBV29-1
TGCAGCGTGGGTAGGACTAGGAATGAGCAGTTCTTC
CSVGRTRNEQFF
>TRBD2|TRBJ2-2|few|TRBV9
TGTGCCAGCAGCGCGAGGGGAGGGGAGAGTTACACCGGGGAGCTGTTTTTT
CASSARGGESYTGELFF
>TRBD1|TRBJ1-2|NA|TRBV11-2
TGTGCCAGCAGCGCGACAGGGGGCGATGGCTACACCTTC
CASSATGGDGYTF
>NA|TRBJ2-1|few|TRBV20-1
TGCAGTGCCCCCCGTGGGGAGATTGGAACCAATGAGCAGTTCTTC
CSAPRGEIGTNEQFF
>NA|TRBJ2-1|many|TRBV28
TGTGCCAGCAGTTTCGGCAGGGTGGGGGATGAGCAGTTCTTC
CASSFGRVGDEQFF
>NA|TRBJ2-6|NA|TRBV11-2
TGTGCCAGCAGCACCGACTCGGGGGGGGCCAACGTCCTGACTTTC
CASSTDSGGANVLTF
>NA|TRBJ1-5|few|TRBV6-1
TGTGCCAGCAGGTGGGAGGGTCTGGCCAATCAGCCCCAGCATTTT
CASRWEGLANQPQHF
>NA|TRBJ1-1|few|TRBV5-6
TGTGCCAGCAGCTTGGTGGCCATCCCGGGGACTGAAGCTTTCTTT
CASSLVAIPGTEAFF
>NA|TRBJ2-5|few|TRBV12-3/TRBV12-4
TGTGCCAGCAGTTTCTTTCGTTGGGGGGACCAAGAGACCCAGTACTTC
CASSFFRWGDQETQYF
>TRBD2|TRBJ2-1|NA|TRBV25-1
TGTGCCAGCAGTGTAGCGGGGGGGCGCAATGAGCAGTTCTTC
CASSVAGGRNEQFF